Shown below are 11 T cell receptor beta chains from a single sample sequenced in a study of tumor-infiltrating lymphocytes in oesophageal squamous cell carcinoma. TCRdb passed the PCR reads through MiXCR, listing each CDR3 protein once. The sample consists of about 14,000 distinct CDR3 sequences, roughly half of them appearing once. The material sequenced was blood. The source is a male donor with esophageal squamous cell carcinoma.

By its share, this clonotype is medium-sized. The J gene is TRBJ1-1, the V gene TRBV7-9; D is unclear. CDR1 is SEHNR, CDR2 FQNEAQ, per germline (reference sequence). The CDR3 covers 13 residues. Trimming took off 5 bases at V and 1 base at J, with 8 bases between the two ends. CDR3 sequence (DNA): TGTGCCAGCAGCCGCACCGGGAACACTGAAGCTTTCTTT. Translated: CASSRTGNTEAFF. Using reference TRBV7-9 and TRBJ1-1 for the parts outside the CDR3, the full variable domain is DTGVSQNPRHKITKRGQNVTFRCDPISEHNRLYWYRQTLGQGPEFLTYFQNEAQLEKSRLLSDRFSAERPKGSFSTLEIQRTEQGDSAMYLCASSRTGNTEAFFGQGTRLTVV.

Concerning this clonotype: Likely a read error: the CDR3 ends without its conserved phenylalanine or tryptophan. The DNA is omitted, as the CDR3 cannot be located on it reliably, and the CDR3 follows TCRdb's listing. The CDR3 reads CASSLGQGKRPLWLHLRS. The V and J genes are TRBV7-7 and TRBJ2-7; TRBD1, as called in the table, went unchecked against the DNA. The germline gives CDR1 SSHAT, CDR2 FNYEAQ (reference sequence). Counting both end residues, the CDR3 totals 18 amino acids.

The sample holds one count of this clonotype. The J gene is TRBJ2-4, the V gene TRBV7-9; no reliable D call. The J call may be mistaken, given a closer DNA end match to TRBJ2-6. In germline, CDR1 is SEHNR, CDR2 FQNEAQ (reference sequence). CDR3 length equals 16 residues. The CDR3 sequence is CASSLGGATGANVLTF. The CDR3 bases are TGTGCCAGCAGCTTAGGAGGAGCGACTGGGGCCAACGTCCTGACTTTC.

The chain carries TRBV7-2 and TRBJ2-3; unclear D gene. V was pared by 4 bases and J by 11 bases, with 13 bases between. The CDR3 is 12 residues long. Germline lookup yields CDR1 SGHTA and CDR2 FQGNSA. The CDR3 is CASSSDEIGQYF. CDR3 in DNA: TGTGCCAGCAGCTCCGACGAAATCGGGCAGTATTTT.

The sample holds a few counts of this clonotype. V is TRBV3-1 and J is TRBJ2-7; either TRBD1 or TRBD2 may supply D (6 bases each). The end of the DNA aligns better with TRBJ2-1, so the J call may be wrong. Per germline, CDR1 LGHDT and CDR2 YNNKEL (reference sequence). There are 15 residues in the CDR3. The CDR3 reads CASSQEDQGRKTQFF. As DNA, the CDR3 is TGTGCCAGCAGCCAAGAGGACCAGGGGAGGAAGACCCAGTTCTTC.

This clonotype was seen ten or more times. This chain links TRBV6-4 with TRBJ2-1; 8 bases line up with TRBD2. The CDR3 covers 18 residues. The germline V gene has CDR1 MRHNA and CDR2 SNTAGT. After removal of 4 bases from V and 10 bases from J, the junction contained 21 bases not matched to a gene. In DNA form, the CDR3 reads TGTGCCAGCAGTGCTTCCCACTCAACTAGCGGACCCTCCAGGGAGCAGTTCTTC. Amino acids: CASSASHSTSGPSREQFF.

The chain joins TRBV30 to TRBJ1-2; D is undetermined. Trimming removed 3 bases at V and 6 bases at J, with 8 bases between. The CDR3 has 11 residues. The germline V gene has CDR1 GTSNPN and CDR2 SVGIG (reference sequence). The CDR3 DNA sequence: TGTGCCTGGAGGCGCAGGAATGGCTACACCTTC. This gives the protein CAWRRRNGYTF.

The J gene is TRBJ2-1, the V gene TRBV29-1; the D is unclear. Gene TRBJ2-5 matches the end of the DNA better, so the J call may be wrong. This CDR3 has 13 residues. Germline CDR1 SQVTM, CDR2 ANQGSEA. DNA of the CDR3: TGCAGCGTTAGCACAGTCTATCAAGAGACCCAGTACTTC. Amino acid sequence: CSVSTVYQETQYF.

The rearrangement uses TRBV28 and TRBJ2-5; no definite D call. Trimming pared 6 bases from V and 5 bases from J, leaving 22 bases between. Per the germline V gene, CDR1 is MDHEN and CDR2 is SYDVKM. This CDR3 is built from 16 residues. The CDR3 loop reads CASSPMGLMGKETQYF. The CDR3 nucleotides read TGTGCCAGCAGCCCCATGGGCCTCATGGGGAAGGAGACCCAGTACTTC.

This clonotype was recorded a few times. The chain links TRBV27 to TRBJ2-5; D could derive from TRBD1 or TRBD2 (5 bases each). V was clipped by 5 bases and J by 5 bases, with 18 bases between them. In germline, CDR1 is MNHEY, CDR2 SMNVEV (reference sequence). The CDR3 contains 15 residues. The CDR3 coding sequence is TGTGCCAGCAGTCCCAATGGGGGAGTACCTGAGACCCAGTACTTC. As protein: CASSPNGGVPETQYF.

This clonotype was found many times. This chain connects TRBV5-1 to TRBJ2-2; no firm D call. This CDR3 comprises 11 residues. V was pared by 4 bases and J by 6 bases, with 4 bases between. CDR1 and CDR2 from the germline V gene are SGHRS and YFSETQ. The CDR3 reads CASSHPGELFF. In nucleotides, the CDR3 is TGCGCCAGCAGCCACCCCGGGGAGCTGTTTTTT.